Below, one TCR beta chain is given with its context. Its target is not known. Deletions cut 5 bases from V and 0 bases from J, with 13 bases between. This CDR3 is 15 amino acids long. The V gene's germline CDR1 is MNHNS and CDR2 SASEGT. This specimen belongs to a study of radiation and T cells in renal cell carcinoma. Study results and caveats: From baseline, blood top tumor clonotypes peaked at 2 weeks post-radiation.

Only in-frame clones appear in the TCRdb table, and some are missing; sequencing was by immunoSEQ multiplex PCR. Here the sample spans about 120,000 clones, 81% being singletons. The time point is: blood 2 weeks post-SBRT. Treatment specified: 15 Gy SBRT to primary tumor, nephrectomy 4 weeks later. The patient's renal cell carcinoma had clear cell pathology. Sample: blood, taken from a patient whose treatment included radiotherapy and nephrectomy. This chain connects TRBV6-1 to TRBJ1-1; no clear D. The source of this sequence is a man in his forties or fifties with renal cell carcinoma. The CDR3 loop is CASSIGSGMNTEAFF. The DNA of the CDR3 is TGTGCCAGCAGTATTGGATCGGGTATGAACACTGAAGCTTTCTTT.